Listed below are T cell receptor beta chains from one sample, sequenced in a study of T-cell memory formation after mild COVID-19. TCRdb ran MiXCR on the 5' RACE reads and lists one entry per CDR3 protein. The table includes 260,000 or so distinct CDR3 sequences, 16% detected once. The specimen was PBMCs or a T cell subset sorted from them (not recorded which). These receptors all come from a man younger than 35 who had mild COVID-19 (a few samples of this study predate the infection). Cell type and time point are not known. Both conserved end residues are part of each CDR3. A D gene is named only where the DNA matches it firmly. Clone size is given for some rows only: seen once, a few or many times, or a class if the clone is expanded.

clone size	D gene	V gene	J gene	CDR3 protein	CDR3 DNA
NA	NA	TRBV18	TRBJ2-1	CASSPVGNEQFF	TGTGCCAGCTCACCGGTAGGGAATGAGCAGTTCTTC
NA	NA	TRBV6-5	TRBJ1-1	CASAVPGRNTEAFF	TGTGCCAGCGCAGTCCCCGGACGGAACACTGAAGCTTTCTTT
many	TRBD1	TRBV5-1	TRBJ2-6	CASSEGDRSSSGANVLTF	TGCGCCAGCAGCGAAGGGGACAGATCTTCCTCTGGGGCCAACGTCCTGACTTTC
NA	TRBD1	TRBV29-1	TRBJ2-1	CSVDGTGSHEQFF	TGCAGCGTTGACGGGACAGGCTCACATGAGCAGTTCTTC
many	NA	TRBV10-2	TRBJ2-4	CASGPAANIQYF	TGCGCCAGCGGACCCGCGGCGAACATTCAGTACTTC
NA	NA	TRBV4-3	TRBJ1-2	CASSQDFGRGRVSYGYTF	TGCGCCAGCAGCCAAGATTTTGGGCGGGGGCGAGTCTCCTATGGCTACACCTTC
few	NA	TRBV2	TRBJ2-5	CASSEWTTQETQYF	TGTGCCAGCAGTGAATGGACTACTCAAGAGACCCAGTACTTC
NA	NA	TRBV5-1	TRBJ2-2	CASRSVSTGELFF	TGCGCCAGCAGATCGGTTAGCACCGGGGAGCTGTTTTTT
NA	TRBD2	TRBV7-3	TRBJ2-3	CASSQTLLAGGTDTQYF	TGTGCCAGCAGCCAAACCCTCCTAGCGGGGGGGACAGATACGCAGTATTTT
NA	NA	TRBV6-2/TRBV6-3	TRBJ1-5	CASSYLGFIDQPQHF	TGTGCCAGCAGTTACCTGGGTTTTATCGATCAGCCCCAGCATTTT
few	NA	TRBV4-2	TRBJ1-1	CASSQGIVPSNTEAFF	TGTGCCAGCAGCCAAGGTATAGTACCCTCGAACACTGAAGCTTTCTTT
few	TRBD2	TRBV28	TRBJ2-5	CASSRGGAESKTQYF	TGTGCCAGCAGCCGCGGGGGGGCCGAGTCGAAGACCCAGTACTTC
NA	TRBD1	TRBV6-2/TRBV6-3	TRBJ1-3	CASETGQAFSGNTIYF	TGTGCCAGCGAGACGGGACAGGCCTTCTCTGGAAACACCATATATTTT
NA	TRBD2	TRBV29-1	TRBJ2-1	CSVERGAGGLENEQFF	TGCAGCGTGGAAAGAGGAGCGGGAGGGCTGGAGAATGAGCAGTTCTTC
NA	TRBD1	TRBV6-2/TRBV6-3	TRBJ2-1	CASSGGDRGNEQFF	TGTGCCAGCAGTGGGGGGGACAGGGGTAATGAGCAGTTCTTC
NA	TRBD1	TRBV7-9	TRBJ2-2	CASSSRQGSGELFF	TGTGCCAGCAGCTCGCGACAGGGATCCGGGGAGCTGTTTTTT